One sample yielded the 10 T cell receptor beta chains listed below, sequenced in a study of T cell responses to AZD1222 COVID-19 vaccine. Using immunoSEQ multiplex PCR, the repertoire was profiled, and TCRdb retains in-frame clones only, with some absent. The sample carries 140,000 or so clones, 70% to 90% recorded once. Sequenced here: peripheral blood, sampled 28 days after the second AZD1222 dose. The receptors were gathered from an adult who received the AZD1222 COVID-19 vaccine.

This clone was found a few times. V is TRBV5-4 and J is TRBJ1-1; a possible D gene is TRBD1 (6 bases). Trimming removed 2 bases from V and 5 bases from J, with 16 bases in between. CDR3 length: 15 residues. The germline V gene encodes CDR1 SGHNT and CDR2 YYREEE (reference sequence). The CDR3 protein is CASSFFGSRGTEAFF. CDR3 sequence (DNA): TGTGCCAGCAGCTTTTTCGGCAGTAGGGGGACTGAAGCTTTCTTT.

The chain links TRBV3-1 (or the pseudogene TRBV3-2) to TRBJ2-7; 7 nucleotides match TRBD1. The J segment lost 6 bases and the V segment lost 1 base, leaving 3 bases of the junction unmatched. In germline, CDR1 is LGHDT, CDR2 YNNKEL (reference sequence). The CDR3 is 13 residues long. The CDR3 protein is CASSQVTGAEQYF. The CDR3 DNA reads as TGTGCCAGCAGCCAAGTAACAGGGGCCGAGCAGTACTTC.

The genes are TRBV12-3 or TRBV12-4 and TRBJ2-1; D remains unclear. Trimming pared 3 bases from V and 8 bases from J, leaving 5 bases between. The CDR3 has 11 residues. The CDR3 DNA sequence: TGTGCCAGCAGTTTTCAATATGAGCAGTTCTTC. Translating gives CASSFQYEQFF.

V gene TRBV28 combines with J gene TRBJ1-3; the match to TRBD1 covers 10 bases. This CDR3 contains 16 residues. V was clipped by 6 bases and J by 1 base; unmatched bases: 6. CDR1 and CDR2 (germline): MDHEN, SYDVKM. CDR3: CASSSRQGASGNTIYF. Written as DNA, the CDR3 is TGTGCCAGCAGCTCTCGACAGGGGGCTTCTGGAAACACCATATATTTT.

This clone was found once. The chain links TRBV30 to TRBJ1-5; tentative D call: TRBD1 (5 bases). V was pared by 7 bases and J by 0 bases, with 19 bases between. CDR3 length: 16 residues. Per the germline V gene, CDR1 is GTSNPN and CDR2 is SVGIG (reference sequence). The CDR3 DNA follows: TGTGCCTCCTCCGGGACCGAAGCTTATAGCAATCAGCCCCAGCATTTT. As protein: CASSGTEAYSNQPQHF.

The chain combines TRBV5-1 with TRBJ2-3; D is undetermined. CDR1 and CDR2 from the germline V gene are SGHRS and YFSETQ. The CDR3 consists of 13 residues. Trimming pared 0 bases from V and 0 bases from J, leaving 2 bases between. The CDR3: CASSLASTDTQYF. For the CDR3, the DNA is TGCGCCAGCAGCTTGGCGAGCACAGATACGCAGTATTTT. Drawing the rest from reference TRBV5-1 and TRBJ2-3, the complete variable domain is KAGVTQTPRYLIKTRGQQVTLSCSPISGHRSVSWYQQTPGQGLQFLFEYFSETQRNKGNFPGRFSGRQFSNSRSEMNVSTLELGDSALYLCASSLASTDTQYFGPGTRLTVL.

The V gene is TRBV6-5, the J gene TRBJ1-3, with a possible D match to TRBD1 (5 bases). The CDR3 has 15 amino acids. Germline CDR1 and CDR2: MNHEY and SVGAGI. The V gene lost 0 bases and the J gene lost 7 bases, with 13 bases spanning the gap. The DNA of the CDR3 is TGTGCCAGCAGTTACTCGGTCCAGGGAGGGAACACCATATATTTT. Protein product: CASSYSVQGGNTIYF.

The CDR3 loop is CASSPTGGALYEQYF. DNA of the CDR3: TGCGCCAGCAGCCCTACGGGGGGGGCTTTATACGAGCAGTACTTC. This chain uses TRBV5-1 with TRBJ2-7; 8 nucleotides align to TRBD2. This CDR3 contains 15 residues. Per germline, CDR1 SGHRS and CDR2 YFSETQ. The ends lost 4 bases at V and 4 bases at J; junction bases unmatched: 10.

The rearrangement links TRBV19 to TRBJ1-2; D uncertain. The CDR3 runs to 13 residues. V was clipped by 0 bases and J by 7 bases, with 9 bases between them. Germline CDR1 is LNHDA and CDR2 is SQIVND (reference sequence). The CDR3 here is CASSIDSDGGYTF. DNA for the CDR3: TGTGCCAGTAGTATAGACAGTGACGGTGGCTACACCTTC.

This chain uses TRBV3-1 (or the pseudogene TRBV3-2) with TRBJ1-1; 8 bases agree with TRBD1. The germline CDR1 and CDR2 sequences are LGHDT and YNNKEL (reference sequence). Trimming took 4 bases from V and 1 from J; bases not matched to a gene: 2. This CDR3 contains 14 residues. DNA of the CDR3: TGTGCCAGCAGCCGACAGGGGAAGAACACTGAAGCTTTCTTT. This codes for CASSRQGKNTEAFF.